This TCR beta chain was recovered during a study of Ad26.COV2.S vaccination and SARS-CoV-2 variants. Study at large: Enrolled in COV1001, the donor was in the Ad26.COV2.S trial arm, which received the vaccine.

This CDR3 is built from 13 residues. The germline V gene has CDR1 SEHNR and CDR2 FQNEAQ (reference sequence). V shed 4 bases and J shed 12 bases, with 16 bases lying between them. Described treatment: 15 to 20 received Ad26.COV2.S at low or high dose, single or two shots; about 5 received placebo; per-sample allocation not given. Day 63 after the first vaccine or placebo injection was the time point for sampling. Boston supplied an adult donor aged 18-55 years. TCRdb keeps only in-frame clones here, not all; method: immunoSEQ multiplex PCR. There are hundreds of thousands of clones in the sample; roughly 90% occur only once, and over 1.3% lies in the top ten.

The chain combines TRBV7-9 with TRBJ2-1; D uncertain. Sequencing used peripheral blood, obtained in a trial of Ad26.COV2.S vaccine versus placebo. The sequence came from a person between 18 and 60 years old who received the Ad26.COV2.S COVID-19 vaccine or a placebo. CDR3: CASSWTQSWGQFF. CDR3 sequence (DNA): TGTGCCAGCAGCTGGACCCAGTCATGGGGGCAGTTCTTC. The full variable domain, rest sourced from reference TRBV7-9 and TRBJ2-1, is DTGVSQNPRHKITKRGQNVTFRCDPISEHNRLYWYRQTLGQGPEFLTYFQNEAQLEKSRLLSDRFSAERPKGSFSTLEIQRTEQGDSAMYLCASSWTQSWGQFFGPGTRLTVL.